Listed below are T cell receptor beta chains from one sample, sequenced in a study of identical twins. TCRdb re-analysed the 5' RACE reads in MiXCR, keeping a single row per CDR3 protein. The top ten clones hold approximately 7.5% of a sample with about 340,000 distinct CDR3 sequences, roughly an eighth of them seen once. The data were also submitted as part of a second study, on yellow fever vaccine responses in identical twins.

Sample: CD8+ T cells sorted from blood. The origin of the receptors is a woman aged 18-29 years in good health. The CDR3 runs from the conserved cysteine through the conserved F or W. Size is stated for part of the rows, as once, few or many counts, or as a class when the clone is expanded.

CASSLESQSTGELFF	TRBV13	TRBJ2-2	many
CASSWDREDIQYF	TRBV3-1	TRBJ2-4	NA
CASKAGTSGRVDTQYF	TRBV12-3/TRBV12-4	TRBJ2-3	many
CAISVTTLGGETQYF	TRBV10-3	TRBJ2-5	NA
CASSEAASDGPQHF	TRBV2	TRBJ1-5	many
CAGSSTGMGETQYF	TRBV5-1	TRBJ2-5	NA
CASSSGGLAGNEQFF	TRBV7-9	TRBJ2-1	few
CSAKGPPARASSTDTQYF	TRBV20-1	TRBJ2-3	NA
CSVEDDVGGTQETQYF	TRBV29-1	TRBJ2-5	NA
CASGLETQYF	TRBV27	TRBJ2-5	few
CASSYKRYSSYNEQFF	TRBV7-8	TRBJ2-1	NA
CASIQMAGHVRNTGELFF	TRBV7-3	TRBJ2-2	few
CASSQDQGYLSSYNEQFF	TRBV3-1	TRBJ2-1	NA
CASSPPRGWGNEQFF	TRBV7-9	TRBJ2-1	NA
CASAGGSYNEQFF	TRBV5-1	TRBJ2-1	many
CASSPGQAYYGYTF	TRBV6-1	TRBJ1-2	NA
CASSLFPSRDTGELFF	TRBV5-1	TRBJ2-2	many
CASSLMGQSTDTQYF	TRBV5-1	TRBJ2-3	NA
CASSSGTGAYNEQFF	TRBV13	TRBJ2-1	many
CASSLKNSGANVLTF	TRBV7-9	TRBJ2-6	NA
CASSRGAGHPYEQYF	TRBV6-1	TRBJ2-7	NA
CASSPPSEYEQFF	TRBV12-3/TRBV12-4	TRBJ2-1	many
CATSDPLQETQYF	TRBV24-1	TRBJ2-5	NA
CATSDLGASSYGEQFF	TRBV24-1	TRBJ2-1	few
CASSIGVHEQYF	TRBV19	TRBJ2-7	few
CASRVSGSSGANVLTF	TRBV2	TRBJ2-6	NA
CASSKDRRIYTF	TRBV12-3/TRBV12-4	TRBJ1-2	few
CASSLYGGRDMNSPLHF	TRBV7-9	TRBJ1-6	NA
CASSYTHREELTDTQYF	TRBV28	TRBJ2-3	NA
CASNQQGGVGEQYF	TRBV28	TRBJ2-7	NA
CAIGGGESGANVLTF	TRBV10-3	TRBJ2-6	NA